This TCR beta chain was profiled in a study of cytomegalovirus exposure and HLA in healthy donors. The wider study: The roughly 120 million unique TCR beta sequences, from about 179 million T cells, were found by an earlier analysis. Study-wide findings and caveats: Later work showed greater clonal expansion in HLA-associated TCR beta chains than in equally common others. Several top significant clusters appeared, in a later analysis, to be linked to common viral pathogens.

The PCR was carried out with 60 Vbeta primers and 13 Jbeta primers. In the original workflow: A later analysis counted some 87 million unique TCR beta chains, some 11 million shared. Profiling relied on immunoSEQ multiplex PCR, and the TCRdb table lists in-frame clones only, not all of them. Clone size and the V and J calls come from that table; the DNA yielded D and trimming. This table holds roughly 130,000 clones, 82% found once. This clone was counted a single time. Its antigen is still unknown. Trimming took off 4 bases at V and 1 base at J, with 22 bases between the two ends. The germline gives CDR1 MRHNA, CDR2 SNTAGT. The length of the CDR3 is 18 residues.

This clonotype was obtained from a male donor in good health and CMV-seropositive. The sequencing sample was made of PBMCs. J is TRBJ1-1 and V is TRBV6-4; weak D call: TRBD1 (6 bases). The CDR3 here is CASSGFIYRRGGNTEAFF. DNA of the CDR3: TGTGCCAGCAGTGGGTTTATATATAGAAGGGGGGGGAACACTGAAGCTTTCTTT.